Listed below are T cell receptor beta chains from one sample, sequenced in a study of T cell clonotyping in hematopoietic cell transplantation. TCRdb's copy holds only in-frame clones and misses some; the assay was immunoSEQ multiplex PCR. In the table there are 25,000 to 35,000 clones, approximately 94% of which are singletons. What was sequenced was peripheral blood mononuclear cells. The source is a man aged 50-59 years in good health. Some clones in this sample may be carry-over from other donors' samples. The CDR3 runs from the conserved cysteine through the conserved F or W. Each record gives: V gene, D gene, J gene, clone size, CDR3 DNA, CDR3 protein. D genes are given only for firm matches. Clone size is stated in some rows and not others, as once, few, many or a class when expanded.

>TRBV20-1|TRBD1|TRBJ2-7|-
TGCAGTGCTCTTGGACAGGATTGGCAGTACTTC
CSALGQDWQYF
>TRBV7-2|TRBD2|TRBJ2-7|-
TGTGCCAGCAGCCCAATGCGGGGGGACGAGCAGTACTTC
CASSPMRGDEQYF
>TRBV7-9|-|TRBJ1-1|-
TGTGCCAGCAGCTTTCTGTCAGGGAACACTGAAGCTTTCTTT
CASSFLSGNTEAFF
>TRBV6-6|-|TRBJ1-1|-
TGTGCCAGCCGGGAGACAGACACTGAAGCTTTCTTT
CASRETDTEAFF
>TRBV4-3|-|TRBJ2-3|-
TGCGCCAGAGCACCGGGACAAATTATTGCTAGCACAGATACGCAGTATTTT
CARAPGQIIASTDTQYF
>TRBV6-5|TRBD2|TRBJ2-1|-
TGTGCCAGCAGTTTAGCGGGGGGCCCCTACAATGAGCAGTTCTTC
CASSLAGGPYNEQFF
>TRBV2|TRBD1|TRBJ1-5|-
TGTGCCAGCAGTGAAGGGGGGACAGGGAGTCTGTATAGCAATCAGCCCCAGCATTTT
CASSEGGTGSLYSNQPQHF
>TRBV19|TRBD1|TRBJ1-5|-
TGTGCCAGCCGACAGGGGTACAATCAGCCCCAGCATTTT
CASRQGYNQPQHF
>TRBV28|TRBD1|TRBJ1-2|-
TGTGCCAGCAGTGGAGACAGGGTAGCTGGCTACACCTTC
CASSGDRVAGYTF
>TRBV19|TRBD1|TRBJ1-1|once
TGTGCCAGTAGTCCAGGGGGGCAGGTGGCTTTCTTT
CASSPGGQVAFF
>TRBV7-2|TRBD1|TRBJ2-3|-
TGTGCCAGCAGAGACAGGGGTTTGGGCACAGATACGCAGTATTTT
CASRDRGLGTDTQYF
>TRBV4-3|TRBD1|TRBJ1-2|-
TGCGCCAGCAGCCAAGAAACAGGGGGCACTAACTATGGCTACACCTTC
CASSQETGGTNYGYTF
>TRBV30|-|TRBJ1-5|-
TGTGCCTGGAGTAGAAGTAGCAATCAGCCCCAGCATTTT
CAWSRSSNQPQHF
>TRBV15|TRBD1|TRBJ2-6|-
TGTGCCACCAGCAGAGCAGGGGGCTCTGGGGCCAACGTCCTGACTTTC
CATSRAGGSGANVLTF
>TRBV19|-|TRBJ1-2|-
TGTGCCAGTAGTATAATAGCCTCCTATGGCTACACCTTC
CASSIIASYGYTF
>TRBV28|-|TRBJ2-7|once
TGTGCCAGCAGTTTGGTGTCAAACTCCTACGAGCAGTACTTC
CASSLVSNSYEQYF
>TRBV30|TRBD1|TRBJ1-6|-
TGTGCCTGGGCCAACCAGGGGGCGAGCTGGTCCCTCCACTTT
CAWANQGASWSLHF
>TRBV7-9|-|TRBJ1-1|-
TGTGCCAGCAGCTTTTTGGACGGACGACCTGAAGCTTTCTTT
CASSFLDGRPEAFF
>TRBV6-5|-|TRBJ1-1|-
TGTGCCGCGGGCCGGATCACTGAAGCTTTCTTT
CAAGRITEAFF
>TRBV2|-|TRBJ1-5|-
TGTGCCAGCAGTGAAGCTGGTAGCTATCCCAATCAGCCCCAGCATTTT
CASSEAGSYPNQPQHF
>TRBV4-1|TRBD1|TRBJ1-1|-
TGCGCCAGCAGTGGACAGGGGGTGACTGAAGCTTTCTTT
CASSGQGVTEAFF
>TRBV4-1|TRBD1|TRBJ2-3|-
TGCGCCAGCGATACAGGGGCGAACACAGATACGCAGTATTTT
CASDTGANTDTQYF
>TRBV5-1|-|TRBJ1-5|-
TGCGCCAGCAGCTTGGGAGGCAGGGACGGGCAGCCCCAGCATTTT
CASSLGGRDGQPQHF